The source of this T cell receptor beta chain is a study of TIL therapy for anti-PD-1-resistant metastatic lung cancer. The time point was: pre-treatment sample, taken before nivolumab and TIL therapy. Adults with stage 4 NSCLC were enrolled in a phase I trial. This clone was detected only once. The libraries were made with immunoSEQ v3. Repertoires were generated with immunoSEQ multiplex PCR, while TCRdb's copy carries only in-frame clones and drops some. This table has roughly 54,000 clones, about nine tenths appearing once. CDR1 is ENHRY, CDR2 SYGVKD, per germline. This CDR3 has 15 amino acids. V gave up 6 bases and J gave up 2 bases; unmatched junction bases: 4.

The source is a person aged 25-85 years with non-small cell lung cancer. Sequenced here: blood, sampled at baseline. The J gene is TRBJ1-4, the V gene TRBV10-3; TRBD1 agrees at 9 bases. This CDR3 reads CAISDGTGTNEKLFF. CDR3 DNA: TGTGCCATCAGCGACGGGACAGGGACTAATGAAAAACTGTTTTTT.